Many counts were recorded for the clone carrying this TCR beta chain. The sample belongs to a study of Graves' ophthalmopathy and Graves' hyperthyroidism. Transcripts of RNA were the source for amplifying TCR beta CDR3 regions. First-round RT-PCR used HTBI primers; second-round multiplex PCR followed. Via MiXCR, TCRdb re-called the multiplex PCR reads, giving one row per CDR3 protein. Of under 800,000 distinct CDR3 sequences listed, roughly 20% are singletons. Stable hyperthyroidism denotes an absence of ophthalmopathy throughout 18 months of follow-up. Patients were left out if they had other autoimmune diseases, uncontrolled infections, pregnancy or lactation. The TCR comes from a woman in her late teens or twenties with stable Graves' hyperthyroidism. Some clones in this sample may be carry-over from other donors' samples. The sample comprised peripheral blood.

CDR3 protein: CSVEDRAGGGYEQYF. The CDR3 coding sequence is TGCAGCGTTGAAGATAGGGCAGGGGGAGGATACGAGCAGTACTTC. The chain joins TRBV29-1 to TRBJ2-7, with D possibly matching TRBD1 (7 bases). The ends were cut back, 0 bases at V and 4 bases at J, with 16 bases in the middle. Germline values: CDR1 SQVTM, CDR2 ANQGSEA. The CDR3 is 15 amino acids.